This TCR beta chain is from a study of neurological immune-mediated disorders. Study-wide points: On phylogenetic grouping, the repertoires of 18 of 34 multiple sclerosis patients fell within one related-CDR3 cluster, constituting a possible signature. Across subjects, expanded clones had no CDR3 amino acid sequences in common, pointing to private repertoires in all groups.

A word on this clonotype: As yet, its antigen is unknown.

cDNA synthesis was performed by 5'RACE with 10-nucleotide random UMIs. One entry per CDR3 protein results from TCRdb running MiXCR on the 5' RACE reads. The data show approximately 44,000 distinct CDR3 sequences, 4.5% to 7% seen once. The sorted libraries took over 750,000 CD4+ or CD8+ T cells. This receptor was identified in a woman aged 18-35 years with multiple sclerosis. Material: CD4+ T cells from blood.

The CDR3 DNA reads TGCGCCAGCTCGCCCCGAAAAAAGGTGGACACTGAAGCTTTCTTT. Its translation: CASSPRKKVDTEAFF. The chain uses TRBV5-1 and TRBJ1-1; D unresolved. CDR3 length: 15 amino acids. Trimming removed 7 bases from V and 3 bases from J, with 19 bases in between. Per the germline V gene, CDR1 is SGHRS and CDR2 is YFSETQ.